The 3 T cell receptor beta chains below all came from one sample that was sequenced in a study of PD-1 blockade in classical Hodgkin lymphoma. Patients all relapsed after autologous stem cell transplantation, and there was variation in brentuximab vedotin exposure. The repertoire was sequenced with immunoSEQ multiplex PCR; TCRdb's copy has only in-frame clones and lacks some. The profile shows about 40,000 clones, 78% of them singletons. The specimen comprised peripheral blood mononuclear cells (PBMCs), sampled at baseline. The source is a human donor with classical Hodgkin lymphoma.

V usage is TRBV5-6 and J usage is TRBJ1-4, with D possibly being TRBD1 (5 bases). Germline V lookup: CDR1 SGHDT, CDR2 YYEEEE. V was clipped by 3 bases and J by 2 bases, with 14 bases between them. The length of the CDR3 is 16 residues. The CDR3 coding sequence is TGTGCCAGCAGCTCGAATTTGGGGCAGACTAATGAAAAACTGTTTTTT. It translates to CASSSNLGQTNEKLFF.

V is TRBV7-2 and J is TRBJ2-7; TRBD2 matches 8 bases. Germline CDR1 SGHTA, CDR2 FQGNSA. This CDR3 is 16 amino acids long. The V gene end was trimmed by 5 bases and the J gene end by 7 bases; junction bases not matched to a gene: 16. CDR3 in DNA: TGTGCCAGCAGCCCCCAAGGACTAGCAGGGCCGAGAGAGCAGTACTTC. Its protein product is CASSPQGLAGPREQYF.

The chain is built from TRBV7-9 and TRBJ2-1; D call uncertain. Germline assignment: CDR1 SEHNR and CDR2 FQNEAQ (reference sequence). The CDR3 sequence is 11 residues long. V was pared by 7 bases and J by 6 bases, with 7 bases between. CDR3 nucleotide sequence: TGTGCCAGCACGCTTACCAATGAGCAGTTCTTC. This codes for CASTLTNEQFF.